This TCR beta chain came from a study of blood T cell repertoires in COVID-19. Seattle-derived patients entered the study during active infection and were followed longitudinally. How the authors handled the data: Researchers report that nucleated cell counts were estimated from reference gene primer amplification. Measured with immunoSEQ multiplex PCR; TCRdb has only the in-frame clones, and not every one. V and J calls and clone size are as listed in that table; D and trimming were resolved from the DNA. This sample carries over 90,000 clones, 80% to 90% of them seen once, and the ten largest clones take 4.5% to 5.5%. Per the germline V gene, CDR1 is KGHDR and CDR2 is SFDVKD. This CDR3 region has 16 residues. V shed 3 bases and J 1 base; nucleotides not matched to a gene: 4.

The chain carries TRBV24-1 and TRBJ2-2; TRBD1 aligns across 7 bases. Sequences were obtained from peripheral blood. This sequence was found in an elderly man with COVID-19, enrolled during active disease. The CDR3 sequence: CATSDARQGNTGELFF. CDR3 DNA sequence: TGTGCCACCAGTGATGCCCGACAGGGGAACACCGGGGAGCTGTTTTTT.